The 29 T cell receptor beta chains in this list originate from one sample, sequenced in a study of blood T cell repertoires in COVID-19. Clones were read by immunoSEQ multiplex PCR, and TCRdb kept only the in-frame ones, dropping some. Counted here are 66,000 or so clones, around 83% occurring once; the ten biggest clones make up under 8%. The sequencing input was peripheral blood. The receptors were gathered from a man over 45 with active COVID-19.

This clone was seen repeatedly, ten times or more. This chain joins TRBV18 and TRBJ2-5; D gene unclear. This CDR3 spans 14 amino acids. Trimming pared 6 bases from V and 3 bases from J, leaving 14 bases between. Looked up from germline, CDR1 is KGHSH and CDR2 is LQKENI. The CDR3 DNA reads TGTGCCAGCTCCCACCTTGCCCTAAAAGAGACCCAGTACTTC. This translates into CASSHLALKETQYF.

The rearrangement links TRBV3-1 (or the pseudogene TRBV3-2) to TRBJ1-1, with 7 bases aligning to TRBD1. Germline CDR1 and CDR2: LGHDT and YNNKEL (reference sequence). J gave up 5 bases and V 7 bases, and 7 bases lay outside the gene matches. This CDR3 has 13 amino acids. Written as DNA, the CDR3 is TGTGCCAGCAACAAAGCAGGGGGAACTGAAGCTTTCTTT. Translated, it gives CASNKAGGTEAFF.

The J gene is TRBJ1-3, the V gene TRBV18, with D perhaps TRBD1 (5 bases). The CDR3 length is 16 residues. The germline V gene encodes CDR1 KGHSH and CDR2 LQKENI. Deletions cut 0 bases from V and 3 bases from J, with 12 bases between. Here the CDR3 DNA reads TGTGCCAGCTCACCACCGGAGGGGCTAGGTGGAAACACCATATATTTT. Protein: CASSPPEGLGGNTIYF.

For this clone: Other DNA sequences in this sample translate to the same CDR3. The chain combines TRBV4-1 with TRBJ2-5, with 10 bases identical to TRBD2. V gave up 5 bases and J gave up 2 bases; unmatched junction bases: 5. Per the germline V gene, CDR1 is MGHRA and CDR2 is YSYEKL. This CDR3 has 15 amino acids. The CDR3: CASSRLAGTQETQYF. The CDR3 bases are TGCGCCAGCAGCAGACTAGCGGGCACGCAAGAGACCCAGTACTTC.

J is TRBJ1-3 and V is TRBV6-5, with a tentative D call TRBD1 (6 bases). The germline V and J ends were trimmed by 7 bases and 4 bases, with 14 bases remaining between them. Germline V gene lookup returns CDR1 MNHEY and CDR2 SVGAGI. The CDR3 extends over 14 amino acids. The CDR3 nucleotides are TGTGCCAGCACCACAGGGTTTGGGGGAAACACCATATATTTT. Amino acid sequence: CASTTGFGGNTIYF.

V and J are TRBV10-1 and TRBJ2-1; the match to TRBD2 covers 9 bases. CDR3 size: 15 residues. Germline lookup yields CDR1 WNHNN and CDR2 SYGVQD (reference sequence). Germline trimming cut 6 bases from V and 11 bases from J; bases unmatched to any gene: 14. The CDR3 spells CASSPSGTAFDQQFF. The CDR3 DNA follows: TGCGCCAGCAGCCCTAGCGGGACGGCGTTTGATCAGCAGTTCTTC.

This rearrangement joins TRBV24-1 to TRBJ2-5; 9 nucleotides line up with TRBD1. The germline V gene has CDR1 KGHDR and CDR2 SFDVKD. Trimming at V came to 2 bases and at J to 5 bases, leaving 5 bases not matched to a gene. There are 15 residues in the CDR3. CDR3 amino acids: CATSDSGDRVETQYF. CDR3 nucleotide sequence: TGTGCCACCAGTGATTCCGGGGACAGGGTTGAGACCCAGTACTTC.

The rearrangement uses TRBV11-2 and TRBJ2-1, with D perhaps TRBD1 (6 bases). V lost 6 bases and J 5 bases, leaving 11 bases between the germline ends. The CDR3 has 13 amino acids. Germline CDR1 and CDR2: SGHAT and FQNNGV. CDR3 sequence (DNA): TGTGCCAGCAGTCCGACAGGAAACAATGAGCAGTTCTTC. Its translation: CASSPTGNNEQFF.

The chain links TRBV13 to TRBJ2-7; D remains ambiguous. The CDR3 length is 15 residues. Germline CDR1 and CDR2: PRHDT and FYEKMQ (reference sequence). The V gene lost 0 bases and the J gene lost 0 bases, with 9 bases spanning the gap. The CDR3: CASSLGGQSSYEQYV. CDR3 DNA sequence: TGTGCCAGCAGCTTAGGTGGGCAAAGCTCCTACGAGCAGTACGTC.

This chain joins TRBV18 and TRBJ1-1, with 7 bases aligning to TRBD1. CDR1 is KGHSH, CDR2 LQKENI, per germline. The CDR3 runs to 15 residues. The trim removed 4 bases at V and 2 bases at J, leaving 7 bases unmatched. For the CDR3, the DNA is TGTGCCAGCTCACTGTCAAGGGGGCCCAACACTGAAGCTTTCTTT. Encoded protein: CASSLSRGPNTEAFF.

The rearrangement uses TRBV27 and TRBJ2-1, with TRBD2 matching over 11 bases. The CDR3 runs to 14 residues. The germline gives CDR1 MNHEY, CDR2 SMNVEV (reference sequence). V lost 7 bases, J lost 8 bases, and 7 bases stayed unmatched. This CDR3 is CASNSGRALDEQFF. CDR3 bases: TGTGCCAGCAATAGCGGGAGGGCCTTGGATGAGCAGTTCTTC.

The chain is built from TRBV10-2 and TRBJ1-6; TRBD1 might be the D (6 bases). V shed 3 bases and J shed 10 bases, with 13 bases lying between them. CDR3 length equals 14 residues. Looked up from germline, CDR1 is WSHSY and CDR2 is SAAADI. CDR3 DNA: TGCGCCAGCAGTGATGGGGGGGGCTGGTCACCCCTCCACTTT. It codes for CASSDGGGWSPLHF.

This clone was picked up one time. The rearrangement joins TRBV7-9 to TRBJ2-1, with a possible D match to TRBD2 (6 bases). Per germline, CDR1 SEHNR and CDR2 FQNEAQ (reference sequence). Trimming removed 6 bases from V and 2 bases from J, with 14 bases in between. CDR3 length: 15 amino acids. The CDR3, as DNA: TGTGCCAGCAGTAACCAAGGGGAGGCCTACAATGAGCAGTTCTTC. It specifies CASSNQGEAYNEQFF.

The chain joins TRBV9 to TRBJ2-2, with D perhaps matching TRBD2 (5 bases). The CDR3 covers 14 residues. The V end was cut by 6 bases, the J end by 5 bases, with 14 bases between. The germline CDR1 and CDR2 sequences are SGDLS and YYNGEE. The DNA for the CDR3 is TGTGCCAGCACCCCGGGATTAAAGACCGGGGAGCTGTTTTTT. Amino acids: CASTPGLKTGELFF.

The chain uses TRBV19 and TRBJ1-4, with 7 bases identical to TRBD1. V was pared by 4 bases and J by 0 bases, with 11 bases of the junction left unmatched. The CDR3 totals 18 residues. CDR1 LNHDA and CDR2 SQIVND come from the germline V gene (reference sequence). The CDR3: CASSTAGQMTATNEKLFF. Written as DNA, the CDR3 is TGTGCCAGTAGTACCGCGGGACAGATGACCGCAACTAATGAAAAACTGTTTTTT.

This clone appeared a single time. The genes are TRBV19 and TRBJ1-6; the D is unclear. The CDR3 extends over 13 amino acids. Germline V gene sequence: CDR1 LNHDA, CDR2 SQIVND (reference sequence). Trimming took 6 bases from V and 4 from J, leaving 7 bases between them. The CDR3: CASREGYNSPLHF. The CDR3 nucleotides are TGTGCCAGTAGGGAGGGTTATAATTCACCCCTCCACTTT.

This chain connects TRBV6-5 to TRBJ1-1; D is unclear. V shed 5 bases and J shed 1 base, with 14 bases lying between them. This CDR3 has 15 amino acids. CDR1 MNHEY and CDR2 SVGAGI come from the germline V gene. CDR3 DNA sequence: TGTGCCAGCAGTCAACCCGCGGGAGAGAACACTGAAGCTTTCTTT. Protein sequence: CASSQPAGENTEAFF.

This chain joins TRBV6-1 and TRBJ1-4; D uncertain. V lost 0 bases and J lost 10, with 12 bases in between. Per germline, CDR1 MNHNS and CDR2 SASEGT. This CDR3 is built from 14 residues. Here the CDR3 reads CASSEAGQDGKLFF. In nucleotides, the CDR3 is TGTGCCAGCAGTGAAGCCGGCCAGGATGGAAAACTGTTTTTT.

The CDR3 here is CASSRRGTGAQETQYF. In nucleotides, the CDR3 is TGTGCCAGCAGCCGAAGGGGGACAGGGGCGCAAGAGACCCAGTACTTC. The J gene is TRBJ2-5, the V gene TRBV2, with 10 bases fitting TRBD1. Germline loops: CDR1 SNHLY, CDR2 FYNNEI. The CDR3 is 16 amino acids. V was pared by 6 bases and J by 2 bases, with 9 bases of the junction left unmatched. The full variable domain, rest sourced from reference TRBV2 and TRBJ2-5, is EPEVTQTPSHQVTQMGQEVILRCVPISNHLYFYWYRQILGQKVEFLVSFYNNEISEKSEIFDDQFSVERPDGSNFTLKIRSTKLEDSAMYFCASSRRGTGAQETQYFGPGTRLLVL.

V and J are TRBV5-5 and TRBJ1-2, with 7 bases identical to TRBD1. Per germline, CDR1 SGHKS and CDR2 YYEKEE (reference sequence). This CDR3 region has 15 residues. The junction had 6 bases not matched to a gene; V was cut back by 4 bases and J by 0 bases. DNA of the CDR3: TGTGCCAGCAGCGCGGTGACAGGGCCTAACTATGGCTACACCTTC. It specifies CASSAVTGPNYGYTF.

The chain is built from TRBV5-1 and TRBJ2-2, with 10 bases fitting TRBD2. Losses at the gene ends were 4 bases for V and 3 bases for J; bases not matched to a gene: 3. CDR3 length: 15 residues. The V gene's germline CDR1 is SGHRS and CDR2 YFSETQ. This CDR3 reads CASSQSGRDTGELFF. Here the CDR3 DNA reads TGCGCCAGCAGCCAAAGCGGGAGGGACACCGGGGAGCTGTTTTTT.

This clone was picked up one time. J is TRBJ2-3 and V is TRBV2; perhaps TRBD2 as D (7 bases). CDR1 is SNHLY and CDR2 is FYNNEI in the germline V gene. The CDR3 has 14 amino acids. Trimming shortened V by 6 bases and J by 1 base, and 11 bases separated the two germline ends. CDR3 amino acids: CASSAGARTDTQYF. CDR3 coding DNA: TGTGCCAGCAGCGCGGGGGCGCGCACAGATACGCAGTATTTT.

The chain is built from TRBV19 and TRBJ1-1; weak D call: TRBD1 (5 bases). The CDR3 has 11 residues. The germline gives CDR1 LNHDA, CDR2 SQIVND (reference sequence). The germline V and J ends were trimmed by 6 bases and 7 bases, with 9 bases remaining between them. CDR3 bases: TGTGCCAGTAGGACAGTTTTTGAAGCTTTCTTT. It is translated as CASRTVFEAFF.

The CDR3 loop is CASRASGINTGELFF. CDR3 sequence (DNA): TGTGCCAGTAGGGCTAGCGGGATTAACACCGGGGAGCTGTTTTTT. The chain employs TRBV19 and TRBJ2-2; 9 positions agree with TRBD2. Germline CDR1 and CDR2: LNHDA and SQIVND (reference sequence). The CDR3 runs 15 residues. The junction had 4 bases not matched to a gene; V was cut back by 6 bases and J by 2 bases.

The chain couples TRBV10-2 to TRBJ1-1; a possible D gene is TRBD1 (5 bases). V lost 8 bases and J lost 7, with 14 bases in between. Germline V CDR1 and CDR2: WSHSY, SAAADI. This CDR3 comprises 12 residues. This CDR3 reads CASGVPTVEAFF. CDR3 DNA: TGCGCCAGCGGCGTTCCGACAGTTGAAGCTTTCTTT.

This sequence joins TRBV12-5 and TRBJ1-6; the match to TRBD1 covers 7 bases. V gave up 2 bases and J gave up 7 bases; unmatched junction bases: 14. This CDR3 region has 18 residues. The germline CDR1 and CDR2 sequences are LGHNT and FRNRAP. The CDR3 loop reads CASGLTAHETGYNSPLHF. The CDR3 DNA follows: TGTGCTAGTGGTTTGACCGCACACGAGACAGGGTACAATTCACCCCTCCACTTT.

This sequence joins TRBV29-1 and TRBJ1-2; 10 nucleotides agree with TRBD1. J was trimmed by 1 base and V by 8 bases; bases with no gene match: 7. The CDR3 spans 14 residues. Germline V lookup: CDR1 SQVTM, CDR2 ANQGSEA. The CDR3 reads CSTRDRGLNYGYTF. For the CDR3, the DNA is TGCAGCACCCGAGACAGGGGGCTTAACTATGGCTACACCTTC.

CDR3 protein: CASSSHSNQPQHF. The CDR3 DNA follows: TGTGCCAGCAGCTCCCATAGCAATCAGCCCCAGCATTTT. V is TRBV7-8 and J is TRBJ1-5; D uncertain. V was shortened by 4 bases and J by 0 bases, with 4 bases between the two germline ends. Germline lookup yields CDR1 SGHVS and CDR2 FQNEAQ. The CDR3 is made up of 13 amino acids.

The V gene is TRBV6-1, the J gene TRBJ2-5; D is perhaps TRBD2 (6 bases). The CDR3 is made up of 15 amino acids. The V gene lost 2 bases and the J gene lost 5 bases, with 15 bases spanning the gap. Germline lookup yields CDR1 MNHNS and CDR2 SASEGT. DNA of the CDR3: TGTGCCAGCAGTGAATGGGGTGGGGAGGTGGAGACCCAGTACTTC. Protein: CASSEWGGEVETQYF.